This is a list of T cell receptor beta chains from one sample in a study of identical twins. TCRdb fed the 5' RACE reads into MiXCR, producing one record per CDR3 protein. The repertoire holds fewer than 250,000 distinct CDR3 sequences, with approximately 7% as singletons. This sample was also put to use in a study of yellow fever vaccine responses in identical twins.

The sequenced material came from memory (CD45RO+) T cells sorted from blood. The receptors here all came from a woman younger than 35 in good health. The CDR3 runs from the conserved cysteine through the conserved F or W. The order of the fields is J gene, V gene, CDR3 protein.

>TRBJ2-1|TRBV4-2
CASSPVLGVGSYNEQFF
>TRBJ2-2|TRBV27
CASSLGPSPGELFF
>TRBJ2-2|TRBV27
CASSLDSNTGELFF
>TRBJ2-1|TRBV7-2
CASSHGVHNEQFF
>TRBJ1-6|TRBV4-1
CASSQAGVSPLHF
>TRBJ2-7|TRBV7-9
CASSSARGGEQYF
>TRBJ2-7|TRBV3-1
CASSKRPEQAASYEQYF
>TRBJ1-3|TRBV14
CASSQSLGRDRTSGNTIYF
>TRBJ1-1|TRBV27
CASSLSWGGGTEAFF
>TRBJ1-1|TRBV20-1
CSARDPGLTEAFF
>TRBJ2-1|TRBV10-3
CAISENTRALPYNEQFF
>TRBJ2-1|TRBV5-1
CASSLGSPYNEQFF
>TRBJ2-4|TRBV6-1
CASSVPPSQYF
>TRBJ2-1|TRBV14
CASSHLGGLANYNEQFF
>TRBJ2-3|TRBV5-1
CASSLAGTSKQDTQYF
>TRBJ2-5|TRBV5-1
CASSLGDQETQYF
>TRBJ2-1|TRBV24-1
CATSDPSGTGTYNEQFF
>TRBJ2-3|TRBV5-1
CASSLRTPSTDTQYF
>TRBJ2-2|TRBV3-1
CASSHGTGELFF
>TRBJ1-5|TRBV7-8
CASSSRLGNQPQHF
>TRBJ2-2|TRBV4-2
CASSPLIVGLAGVTGELFF
>TRBJ1-5|TRBV12-3/TRBV12-4
CASSQTAFSNQPQHF
>TRBJ2-1|TRBV5-1
CASSFALTSGQASYNEQFF
>TRBJ1-1|TRBV20-1
CSAPRQGANTEAFF
>TRBJ1-2|TRBV20-1
CSARDPGGTGYGYTF
>TRBJ1-5|TRBV4-1
CASSQDLWDPQPQHF
>TRBJ2-4|TRBV20-1
CSATTGGWTKNIQYF
>TRBJ2-3|TRBV5-1
CASSLGGGARDTQYF
>TRBJ1-2|TRBV20-1
CSARDKAGFRYGYTF
>TRBJ1-4|TRBV7-9
CASSRNRGVNEKLFF
>TRBJ2-7|TRBV2
CASSYTSGTYEQYF
>TRBJ2-4|TRBV24-1
CATSDPSGGGNLNIQYF
>TRBJ1-4|TRBV6-4
CASSAEAGEKLFF
>TRBJ2-5|TRBV2
CASSEGLSSETQYF
>TRBJ1-6|TRBV4-1
CASSPGVVAYNSPLHF
>TRBJ1-5|TRBV3-1
CASSQEQGGHQPQHF
>TRBJ2-2|TRBV5-1
CASSPRTSENTGELFF
>TRBJ2-2|TRBV29-1
CSVEYRRGGLAGTNGELFF
>TRBJ2-4|TRBV2
CASRVGLAKNIQYF
>TRBJ2-2|TRBV15
CATSKDRASGELFF
>TRBJ2-2|TRBV9
CASSVASGGFTGELFF
>TRBJ2-1|TRBV18
CASSPPTFIPGNEQFF
>TRBJ2-1|TRBV28
CASSLWGGTPGNEQFF
>TRBJ2-7|TRBV6-5
CASSYEGGLAGAYEQYF
>TRBJ2-1|TRBV18
CASSSSLGNEQFF
>TRBJ2-3|TRBV20-1
CCASEGGQGPTDTQYF
>TRBJ2-1|TRBV24-1
CATSKASGGAGGEQFF
>TRBJ1-5|TRBV6-4
CASSRTGEGNQPQHF
>TRBJ1-1|TRBV20-1
CSARKGTWDFF
>TRBJ1-2|TRBV7-8
CASSEQGWGYYGYTF
>TRBJ1-4|TRBV5-1
CASSSSSDRADEKLFF
>TRBJ2-1|TRBV12-3/TRBV12-4
CASGRGHEQFF
>TRBJ1-2|TRBV6-1
CASTTLDRTRSYGYTF
>TRBJ2-5|TRBV12-3/TRBV12-4
CASSLNRVGQETQYF
>TRBJ1-4|TRBV11-2
CASSSPSRDEKLFF
>TRBJ2-3|TRBV20-1
CSGGGGSTSPNTQYF
>TRBJ1-5|TRBV6-1
CASSKQGGNQPQHF